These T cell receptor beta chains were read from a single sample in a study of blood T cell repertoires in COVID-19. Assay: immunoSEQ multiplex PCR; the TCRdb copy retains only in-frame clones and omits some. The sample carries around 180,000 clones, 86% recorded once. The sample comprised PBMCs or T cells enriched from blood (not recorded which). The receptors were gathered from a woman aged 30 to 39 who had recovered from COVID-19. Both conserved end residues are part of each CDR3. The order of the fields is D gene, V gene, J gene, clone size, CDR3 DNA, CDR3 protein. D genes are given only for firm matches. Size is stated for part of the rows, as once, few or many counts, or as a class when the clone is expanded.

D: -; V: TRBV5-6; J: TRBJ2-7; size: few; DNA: TGTGCCAGCAGTCCCGTAGAGGGCTCCTACGAGCAGTACTTC; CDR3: CASSPVEGSYEQYF
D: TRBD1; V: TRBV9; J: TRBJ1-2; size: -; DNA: TGTGCCAGCAGCCGGACGCGAGGGGACAGGGGGCCCTATGGCTACACCTTC; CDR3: CASSRTRGDRGPYGYTF
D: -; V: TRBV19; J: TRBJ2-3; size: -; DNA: TGTGCCAGCCGAACGGGAGATACGCAGTATTTT; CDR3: CASRTGDTQYF
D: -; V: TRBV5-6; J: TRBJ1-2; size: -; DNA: TGTGCCAGCAGCTCCTGGCCGGGGGGCCCCTACACCTTC; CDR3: CASSSWPGGPYTF
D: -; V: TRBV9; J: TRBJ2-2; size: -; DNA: TGTGCCAGCAGCGTAGAGCTGGCAGGGGCAAACACCGGGGAGCTGTTTTTT; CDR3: CASSVELAGANTGELFF
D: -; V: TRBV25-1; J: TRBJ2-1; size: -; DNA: TGTGCCAGCAGGGGGAGAAATGAGCAGTTCTTC; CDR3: CASRGRNEQFF
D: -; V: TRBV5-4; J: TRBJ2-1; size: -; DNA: TGTGCCAGCAGCTCGGCCTACAATGAGCAGTTCTTC; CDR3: CASSSAYNEQFF
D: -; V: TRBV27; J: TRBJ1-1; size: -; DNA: TGTGCCAGCAGCGAGATAGGGGCCCCGGTTCAAGCTTTCTTT; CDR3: CASSEIGAPVQAFF
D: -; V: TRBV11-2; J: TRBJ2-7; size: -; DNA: TGTGCCAGCAGCTTAGCCCCTTTGACAGACGAGTACGAGCAGTACTTC; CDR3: CASSLAPLTDEYEQYF
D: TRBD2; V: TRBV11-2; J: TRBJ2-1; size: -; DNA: TGTGCCAGCAGCTTACGGGCTAGCGGGTCCAACAATGAGCAGTTCTTC; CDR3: CASSLRASGSNNEQFF
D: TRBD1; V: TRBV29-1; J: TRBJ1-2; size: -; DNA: TGCAGCGTTGATCAGGGGGCCTATGGCTACACCTTC; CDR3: CSVDQGAYGYTF
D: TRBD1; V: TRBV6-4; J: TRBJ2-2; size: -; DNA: TGTGCCAGCAGTGGGGACAGGGACACCGGGGAGCTGTTTTTT; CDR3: CASSGDRDTGELFF
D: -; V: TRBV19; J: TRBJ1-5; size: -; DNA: TGTGCCAGTAGTATAGATCTATGGGGGGTGAATCAGCCCCAGCATTTT; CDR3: CASSIDLWGVNQPQHF
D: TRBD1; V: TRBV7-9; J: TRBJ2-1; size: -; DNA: TGTGCCAGCACGACAGGGGACAATGAGCAGTTCTTC; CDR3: CASTTGDNEQFF
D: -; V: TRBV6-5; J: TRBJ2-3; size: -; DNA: TGTGCCAGCACCGCCCTGGGGGGAACAGATACGCAGTATTTT; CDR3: CASTALGGTDTQYF
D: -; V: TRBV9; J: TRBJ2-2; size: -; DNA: TGTGCCAGCAGCGTACTCTCCGGGGAGCTGTTTTTT; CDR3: CASSVLSGELFF
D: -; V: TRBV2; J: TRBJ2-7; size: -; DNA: TGTGCCAACCAACCGAGGAGTTTTTCAGACGAGCAGTACTTC; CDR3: CANQPRSFSDEQYF
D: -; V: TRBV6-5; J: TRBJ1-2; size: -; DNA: TGTGCCAGCAGTTATGCGGGAGGGAAGGGCTACACCTTC; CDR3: CASSYAGGKGYTF
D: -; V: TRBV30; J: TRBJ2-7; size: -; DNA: TGTGCCTGGAGTGCCGGGGTTTACGAGCAGTACTTC; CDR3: CAWSAGVYEQYF
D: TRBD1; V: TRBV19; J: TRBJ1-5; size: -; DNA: TGTGCCAGTAGTATATACAGGGGCGGAAATCAGCCCCAGCATTTT; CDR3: CASSIYRGGNQPQHF
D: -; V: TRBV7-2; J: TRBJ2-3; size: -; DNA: TGTGCCAGCAGCCCTGGAGGGTGGTCCCACACAGATACGCAGTATTTT; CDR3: CASSPGGWSHTDTQYF
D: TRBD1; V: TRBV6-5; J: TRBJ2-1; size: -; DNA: TGTGCCAGCAGCACGGACAGGGCTAATGAGCAGTTCTTC; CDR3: CASSTDRANEQFF
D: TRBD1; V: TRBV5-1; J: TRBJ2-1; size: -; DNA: TGCGCCAGCAGCTTGTCCGGGACAGATAGGGGTGAGCAGTTCTTC; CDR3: CASSLSGTDRGEQFF
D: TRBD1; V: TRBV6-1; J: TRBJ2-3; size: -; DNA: TGTGCCAGCAGTGAGCAGGACAGGGGGCGAGGCACAGATACGCAGTATTTT; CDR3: CASSEQDRGRGTDTQYF
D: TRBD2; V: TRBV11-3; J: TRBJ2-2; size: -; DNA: TGTGCCAGCAGCCCTGGACTAGCGGGAGGTACCGGGGAGCTGTTTTTT; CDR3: CASSPGLAGGTGELFF
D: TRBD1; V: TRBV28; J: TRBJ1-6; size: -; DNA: TGTGCCAGCAGTCTCGGGGACAGGGATTCACCCCTCCACTTT; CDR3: CASSLGDRDSPLHF
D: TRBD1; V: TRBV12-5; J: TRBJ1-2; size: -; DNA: TGTGCTAGTGGTTTGGTAATCGGACAGGAGACCGACTATGGCTACACCTTC; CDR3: CASGLVIGQETDYGYTF
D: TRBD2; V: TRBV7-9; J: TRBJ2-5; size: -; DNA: TGTGCCAGCAGCTTGGGACTAGCGGGCAGCCAAGAGACCCAGTACTTC; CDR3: CASSLGLAGSQETQYF
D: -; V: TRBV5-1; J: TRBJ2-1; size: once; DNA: TGCGCCAGCAGCTTGGGGACGCAGGGAATATTTATCAATGAGCAGTTCTTC; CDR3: CASSLGTQGIFINEQFF
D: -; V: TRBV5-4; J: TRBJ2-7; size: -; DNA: TGTGCCAGCAGCTTGGGGGTTGGACTAAGGAGGTTCGATTACGAGCAGTACTTC; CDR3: CASSLGVGLRRFDYEQYF
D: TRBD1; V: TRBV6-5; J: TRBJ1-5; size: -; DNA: TGTGCCAGCAGAGCCGCAGGGGGGCCCCAGCATTTT; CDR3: CASRAAGGPQHF
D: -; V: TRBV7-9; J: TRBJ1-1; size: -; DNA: TGTGCCAGCAGCTTGGACACAATGAACACTGAAGCTTTCTTT; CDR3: CASSLDTMNTEAFF
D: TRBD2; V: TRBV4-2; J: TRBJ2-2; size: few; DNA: TGTGCCAGCAGCCCACTACCTAGCGGGAACACCGGGGAGCTGTTTTTT; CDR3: CASSPLPSGNTGELFF
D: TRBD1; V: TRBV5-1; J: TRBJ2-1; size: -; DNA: TGCGCCAGCAGCCTACGACAGGGGGCGGATAGTGAGCAGTTCTTC; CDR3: CASSLRQGADSEQFF
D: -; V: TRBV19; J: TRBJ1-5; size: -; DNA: TGTGCCAGTAAGGCCGGGGGGACTACCAATCAGCCCCAGCATTTT; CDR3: CASKAGGTTNQPQHF
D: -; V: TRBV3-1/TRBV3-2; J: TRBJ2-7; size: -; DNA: TGTGCCAGCAGCCAAGTCTCCCGGGAGCAGTACTTC; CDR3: CASSQVSREQYF
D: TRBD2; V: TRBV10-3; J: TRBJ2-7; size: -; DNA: TGTGCCATCAGTGACCCTCCGCTAGCGGGAGGGCCTGGGTACGAGCAGTACTTC; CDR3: CAISDPPLAGGPGYEQYF
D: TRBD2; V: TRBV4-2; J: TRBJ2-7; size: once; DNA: TGTGCCAGCAGCCACTCACTAGCGGGAGGGCTCCTCGAGCAGTACTTC; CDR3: CASSHSLAGGLLEQYF
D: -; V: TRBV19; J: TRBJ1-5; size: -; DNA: TGTGCAGTCGGGGGAGTTTATAGCAATCAGCCCCAGCATTTT; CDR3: CAVGGVYSNQPQHF
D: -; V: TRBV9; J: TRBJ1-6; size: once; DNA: TGTGCCAGCAGCGTAGCTGACAGCCATAATTCACCCCTCCACTTT; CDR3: CASSVADSHNSPLHF
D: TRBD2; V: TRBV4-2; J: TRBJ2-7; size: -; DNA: TGTGCCAGCAGCCAAGAGAGCGGGAGCTCCTACGAGCAGTACTTC; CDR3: CASSQESGSSYEQYF
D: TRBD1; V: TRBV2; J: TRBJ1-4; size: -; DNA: TGTGCCAGCAGTAACCGGGACAGGGATGAAAAACTGTTTTTT; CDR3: CASSNRDRDEKLFF
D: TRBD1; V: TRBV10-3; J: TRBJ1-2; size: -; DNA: TGTGCCATCAGCTCGGACAGGGTGGGTGGCTACACCTTC; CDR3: CAISSDRVGGYTF
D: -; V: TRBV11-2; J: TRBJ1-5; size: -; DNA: TGTGCCAGCAGCCCGGTCGGGGGGACTCAGCCCCAGCATTTT; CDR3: CASSPVGGTQPQHF
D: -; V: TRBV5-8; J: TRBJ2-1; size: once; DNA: TGTGCCAGCAGCTTGGCTGGACTACCTCTGGATGAGCAGTTCTTC; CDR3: CASSLAGLPLDEQFF
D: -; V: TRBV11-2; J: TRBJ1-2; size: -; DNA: TGTGCCAGCAGCTCGATCCCCCACGAGCATGGCTACACCTTC; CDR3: CASSSIPHEHGYTF